These T cell receptor beta chains were read from a single sample in a study of blood T cells in healthy people across ages. MiXCR was run by TCRdb on the 5' RACE reads, yielding one entry per CDR3 protein. Here the sample spans 600,000 to 850,000 distinct CDR3 sequences, approximately 25% being singletons. Another study also made use of these data, one on T cells of mothers and their children.

Sequenced sample: blood. These receptors all stem from a boy aged 5-17 years in good health. CDR3s include the opening cysteine and the closing phenylalanine or tryptophan. The D gene is left open where the match is weak. Clone size, where shown, is once, few, many, or a class for clones that have expanded.

size	length	V	J	D	CDR3	DNA
few	15	TRBV20-1	TRBJ2-5	-	CSAILGRGAPETQYF	TGCAGTGCAATCCTCGGTCGGGGGGCCCCAGAGACCCAGTACTTC
-	15	TRBV18	TRBJ2-1	-	CASSPGRVGFDEQFF	TGTGCCAGCTCACCAGGAAGGGTCGGGTTCGATGAGCAGTTCTTC
-	12	TRBV7-9	TRBJ1-1	-	CASSRGWTEAFF	TGTGCCAGCAGCCGTGGGTGGACTGAAGCTTTCTTT
-	15	TRBV5-4	TRBJ2-4	-	CASSFGIGGQGIQYF	TGTGCCAGCAGCTTTGGTATCGGGGGTCAGGGCATTCAGTACTTC
-	12	TRBV29-1	TRBJ2-5	TRBD1	CSATGGLETQYF	TGCAGCGCGACAGGGGGCCTCGAGACCCAGTACTTC
-	16	TRBV6-1	TRBJ2-1	TRBD1	CASRDKDRVYYNEQFF	TGTGCCAGCAGAGACAAGGACAGGGTGTACTACAATGAGCAGTTCTTC
few	15	TRBV2	TRBJ2-7	-	CASSDPGGGAYEQYF	TGTGCCAGCAGTGACCCGGGGGGCGGGGCCTACGAGCAGTACTTC
once	16	TRBV18	TRBJ2-1	TRBD2	CASSTSGGFSYNEQFF	TGTGCCAGCTCCACTAGCGGGGGGTTCTCCTACAATGAGCAGTTCTTC
-	18	TRBV29-1	TRBJ2-1	TRBD2	CSVEKGLAGGLLYNEQFF	TGCAGCGTTGAAAAGGGTCTAGCGGGGGGATTACTCTACAATGAGCAGTTCTTC
-	15	TRBV29-1	TRBJ2-7	-	CSVAPGGGGPYEQYF	TGCAGCGTGGCCCCGGGTGGCGGGGGCCCCTACGAGCAGTACTTC
few	11	TRBV7-2	TRBJ2-2	-	CASSLRQELFF	TGTGCCAGCAGCCTAAGACAGGAGCTGTTTTTT
-	15	TRBV4-2	TRBJ2-2	TRBD2	CASSPGLAGDGELFF	TGTGCCAGCAGCCCGGGACTAGCGGGAGACGGGGAGCTGTTTTTT
-	13	TRBV7-6	TRBJ2-7	-	CASSPLDTYEQYF	TGTGCCAGCAGTCCACTCGACACCTACGAGCAGTACTTC
few	12	TRBV2	TRBJ2-5	-	CAIQNWRETQYF	TGTGCCATCCAAAACTGGAGAGAGACCCAGTACTTC
-	13	TRBV5-1	TRBJ2-7	-	CASSFDLGDEQYF	TGCGCCAGCAGCTTTGATCTTGGAGACGAGCAGTACTTC
-	15	TRBV7-3	TRBJ2-7	-	CASSPRAGSLYEQYF	TGTGCCAGCAGCCCAAGGGCGGGCTCCCTCTACGAGCAGTACTTC